Listed below are T cell receptor beta chains from one sample, sequenced in a study of a mutant IDH1 vaccine in newly diagnosed glioma. Assay: immunoSEQ multiplex PCR; the TCRdb copy retains only in-frame clones and omits some. The data hold 55,000 to 65,000 clones, with 75% to 85% observed a single time. Their antigens remain unidentified. Sequenced material: PBMCs, taken from a glioma patient whose treatment included an IDH1 peptide vaccine. The receptors shown here come from a man aged 50 to 60 with glioma. Both conserved end residues are part of each CDR3. D genes are given only for firm matches. Where a row states a size, it is once, few, many or the class of an expanded clone; other rows omit it.

clone size: -
D gene: -
V gene: TRBV5-1
J gene: TRBJ2-3
CDR3 protein: CASSRGYTQYF
CDR3 DNA: TGCGCCAGCAGCCGAGGGTATACGCAGTATTTT

clone size: few
D gene: TRBD1
V gene: TRBV29-1
J gene: TRBJ1-1
CDR3 protein: CSVPQGGRIEAFF
CDR3 DNA: TGCAGCGTCCCACAGGGGGGACGCATAGAAGCTTTCTTT

clone size: -
D gene: TRBD1
V gene: TRBV29-1
J gene: TRBJ1-1
CDR3 protein: CSVEWDRKQGNTEAFF
CDR3 DNA: TGCAGCGTTGAATGGGACAGGAAGCAGGGGAACACTGAAGCTTTCTTT

clone size: -
D gene: -
V gene: TRBV4-3
J gene: TRBJ2-7
CDR3 protein: CASSQDRGPNPPYEQYF
CDR3 DNA: TGCGCCAGCAGCCAAGATCGGGGCCCTAACCCCCCCTACGAGCAGTACTTC

clone size: -
D gene: TRBD1
V gene: TRBV9
J gene: TRBJ2-1
CDR3 protein: CASSVSGTGYYNEQFF
CDR3 DNA: TGTGCCAGCAGCGTAAGTGGGACAGGGTACTACAATGAGCAGTTCTTC

clone size: -
D gene: -
V gene: TRBV19
J gene: TRBJ2-3
CDR3 protein: CASRSGTTDTQYF
CDR3 DNA: TGTGCCAGTAGAAGCGGCACCACAGATACGCAGTATTTT

clone size: -
D gene: -
V gene: TRBV6-6
J gene: TRBJ2-7
CDR3 protein: CASSLKALIYEQYF
CDR3 DNA: TGTGCCAGCAGCCTAAAGGCCCTTATCTACGAGCAGTACTTC

clone size: -
D gene: -
V gene: TRBV11-3
J gene: TRBJ2-1
CDR3 protein: CASSLSVAEQFF
CDR3 DNA: TGTGCCAGCAGCTTATCGGTGGCCGAGCAGTTCTTC

clone size: -
D gene: -
V gene: TRBV6-5
J gene: TRBJ1-1
CDR3 protein: CASSSFQDGNTEAFF
CDR3 DNA: TGTGCCAGCAGTTCCTTCCAGGACGGGAACACTGAAGCTTTCTTT

clone size: -
D gene: -
V gene: TRBV5-5
J gene: TRBJ1-5
CDR3 protein: CASSSRQHSNQPQHF
CDR3 DNA: TGTGCCAGCAGCTCCAGACAGCATAGCAATCAGCCCCAGCATTTT

clone size: -
D gene: -
V gene: TRBV7-9
J gene: TRBJ2-1
CDR3 protein: CASSLFGASYNEQFF
CDR3 DNA: TGTGCCAGCAGCTTATTTGGGGCCTCCTACAATGAGCAGTTCTTC

clone size: -
D gene: TRBD2
V gene: TRBV4-1
J gene: TRBJ2-7
CDR3 protein: CASSQTGGTNYEQYF
CDR3 DNA: TGCGCCAGCAGCCAAACGGGAGGGACCAACTACGAGCAGTACTTC

clone size: -
D gene: -
V gene: TRBV2
J gene: TRBJ1-5
CDR3 protein: CASLGGVSQPQHF
CDR3 DNA: TGTGCCAGCTTAGGGGGAGTAAGTCAGCCCCAGCATTTT

clone size: -
D gene: -
V gene: TRBV9
J gene: TRBJ1-2
CDR3 protein: CASSVDPGSSYGYTF
CDR3 DNA: TGTGCCAGCAGCGTAGACCCAGGGTCCTCCTATGGCTACACCTTC

clone size: -
D gene: -
V gene: TRBV7-2
J gene: TRBJ1-3
CDR3 protein: CASSSGQGGGNTIYF
CDR3 DNA: TGTGCCAGCAGTTCCGGGCAGGGCGGTGGAAACACCATATATTTT

clone size: -
D gene: TRBD2
V gene: TRBV6-6
J gene: TRBJ2-2
CDR3 protein: CASEPSGNTGELFF
CDR3 DNA: TGTGCCAGCGAACCTAGCGGGAACACCGGGGAGCTGTTTTTT

clone size: few
D gene: -
V gene: TRBV28
J gene: TRBJ1-1
CDR3 protein: CASSLSVWGRAFF
CDR3 DNA: TGTGCCAGCAGTTTAAGCGTGTGGGGGAGGGCTTTCTTT

clone size: -
D gene: TRBD2
V gene: TRBV10-3
J gene: TRBJ2-1
CDR3 protein: CAVRTSSSSSYNEQFF
CDR3 DNA: TGTGCCGTCCGGACTAGCTCTTCCAGCTCCTACAATGAGCAGTTCTTC

clone size: -
D gene: -
V gene: TRBV14
J gene: TRBJ2-3
CDR3 protein: CASSQEGKGRTDTQYF
CDR3 DNA: TGTGCCAGCAGCCAAGAAGGGAAGGGTAGAACAGATACGCAGTATTTT

clone size: -
D gene: -
V gene: TRBV5-4
J gene: TRBJ2-5
CDR3 protein: CASSPRTKETQYF
CDR3 DNA: TGTGCCAGCAGCCCCCGGACCAAAGAGACCCAGTACTTC

clone size: once
D gene: -
V gene: TRBV2
J gene: TRBJ1-6
CDR3 protein: CASSEAPRGNSPLHF
CDR3 DNA: TGTGCCAGCAGTGAAGCGCCCAGAGGGAATTCACCCCTCCACTTT

clone size: -
D gene: -
V gene: TRBV2
J gene: TRBJ1-1
CDR3 protein: CASIEALGAFF
CDR3 DNA: TGTGCCAGCATTGAAGCCTTGGGCGCTTTCTTT

clone size: few
D gene: -
V gene: TRBV19
J gene: TRBJ1-1
CDR3 protein: CASSLDTEAFF
CDR3 DNA: TGTGCCAGTAGTTTGGACACTGAAGCTTTCTTT

clone size: -
D gene: -
V gene: TRBV2
J gene: TRBJ1-1
CDR3 protein: CASTPLDNKYTEAFF
CDR3 DNA: TGTGCCAGCACCCCCTTAGACAATAAGTACACTGAAGCTTTCTTT

clone size: -
D gene: TRBD1
V gene: TRBV6-6
J gene: TRBJ2-2
CDR3 protein: CASVYGQVEYTGELFF
CDR3 DNA: TGTGCCAGCGTCTATGGACAGGTAGAATACACCGGGGAGCTGTTTTTT

clone size: -
D gene: -
V gene: TRBV5-1
J gene: TRBJ2-1
CDR3 protein: CASSDPSSYNEQFF
CDR3 DNA: TGCGCCAGCAGCGATCCGAGCTCCTACAATGAGCAGTTCTTC

clone size: few
D gene: -
V gene: TRBV10-3
J gene: TRBJ2-1
CDR3 protein: CAISPGARDEQFF
CDR3 DNA: TGTGCCATCAGTCCGGGTGCGAGGGATGAGCAGTTCTTC

clone size: -
D gene: TRBD2
V gene: TRBV4-2
J gene: TRBJ2-1
CDR3 protein: CASSQDSEVVGLAGVFF
CDR3 DNA: TGTGCCAGCAGCCAAGATTCGGAGGTAGTTGGACTAGCGGGTGTGTTCTTC

clone size: -
D gene: TRBD2
V gene: TRBV28
J gene: TRBJ2-7
CDR3 protein: CASSLLAGAGEQYF
CDR3 DNA: TGTGCCAGCAGTTTACTAGCGGGAGCAGGGGAGCAGTACTTC